This TCR beta chain comes out of a study of shared clonotypes between healthy human individuals (dated by TCRdb to 2018 to 2021). For the wider study: A couple of women and three men aged 18 to 49 years were included in the cohort. Leukapheresis yielded between about 0.94 and 9.5 billion PBMCs per donor. The study deeply sequenced blood TCR repertoires of about 5 healthy adults to estimate repertoire size and the extent of clonotype sharing between individuals. To increase sequencing depth and limit assay-specific biases, different laboratories used diverse techniques to prepare libraries and sequence TCR repertoires. Per donor, three plates each were used for CD4 naive and CD4 memory, two for CD8 naive, and one for CD8 memory.

Using the deep immunoSEQ assay, TCR CDR3 regions were amplified from genomic DNA by multiplex PCR. Extracted genomic DNA from each cell subset was distributed evenly across all wells of several immunoSEQ 96-well plates, and each plate was treated as a replicate. For sorted subsets, roughly 190 ng of genomic DNA, equivalent to around 31,000 T cell genomes, went into each replicate PCR. Purified libraries were quantified with a Qubit 3.0 fluorometer, sized on a Bioanalyzer 2100, and re-quantified with the KAPA Library Quantification kit. Every immunoSEQ 96-well plate was sequenced on a separate single-read 150-cycle Illumina NextSeq 550 flow cell. Processing in the source paper ran as follows. Because only junctional sequences without quality scores were contained in the immunoSEQ output, filtering matching that applied to full-length reads could not be performed. Sequences were annotated with PyIR, a Python wrapper for IgBLAST v1.9, using IMGT germline references to assign V/J genes and CDR3. Reads were filtered out if the reads had weak V/J assignments (E-value above 1e-6), no CDR3, stop codons, out-of-frame junctions, or ambiguous translated residues. V3J clonotypes were defined by identical inferred V gene, J gene, and CDR3 amino acid sequence. To compute the percentage overlap between repertoires, the number of shared unique clonotypes was divided by the size of the smaller repertoire. Three approaches were used to assess repertoire richness: RTK rarefaction, the Chao1 estimator, and Recon v2.1 estimates of unobserved clonotypes. Generation probabilities were computed with OLGA for all TCRbeta clonotypes obtained by the gDNA method from several donors. TCRdb mirrors the immuneACCESS table, restricted to in-frame sequences. Some clones are absent from its copies; in checked studies, under half trace to an unresolved V gene, and the reason for the others is unknown. V and J calls and clone size are as listed in that table; D and trimming were resolved from the DNA. This sample comprises about 590,000 clones, roughly 95% of them detected only once. 0.09% to 0.13% of the sample goes to the ten largest clones.

CD8 naive samples were obtained by positive selection for CCR7 among CD45RO-negative cells, yielding a CD45RA+CCR7+ population from which TemRA cells were excluded. The donors were healthy, HIV-negative adults with no recently reported acute infections or vaccinations. Only Caucasian adults living in Nashville, Tennessee, USA were represented among the donors. Blood was obtained by leukapheresis, after which PBMCs were separated by Ficoll-Histopaque density gradient centrifugation and cryopreserved in liquid nitrogen vapor phase. Analytical flow cytometry was used to check the purity and quantity of every magnetically sorted T cell population. From each sorted fraction, genomic DNA was isolated and quantified by UV absorbance on a Nanodrop 2000c. Comments on this clone: The specificity of this receptor is unknown. Qualities for individual bases were not recorded, and no much larger clone is one base off.

Beyond this particular receptor, the publication reports: Sampling was limited to blood, and TCR repertoires in tissue likely differ from TCR repertoires in blood. When a few donors were compared, the shared fraction of clonotypes was 5% to 6.5% for naive CD4, approximately 3.3% for naive CD8, about 2.5% for memory CD4, and 0.3% to 0.5% for memory CD8. Estimated clonotype richness was generally larger for naive than for memory subsets. Compared with non-shared clonotypes, the clonotypes found in all four sorted-subset donors had higher generation probabilities. Incomplete sequencing was indicated by rarefaction of sorted-subset datasets, despite the large sequencing depth. The genetic and exposure-history diversity represented was limited by the small number of donors. Pairwise subsampling indicated that sequencing depth was expected to affect the degree of clonotype sharing among donors.

CDR1 and CDR2 are drawn from the germline V gene: SGHRS, YFSETQ. Measured from the cysteine to the phenylalanine, the CDR3 is 15 residues long. The DNA shown is the 45-base CDR3, in frame from base 1. Between the V and J ends, shortened by 5 bases and 0 bases respectively, the junction contains 13 bases. This receptor was identified in a woman in her 30s in good health. Material for sequencing was naive CD8+ T cells sorted from blood. The cell subset or site label here, explained by the study, means: CD45RA+CCR7+. The rearranged segments are TRBV5-1 and TRBJ2-3; the D segment is perhaps TRBD1 or TRBD2, each sharing 5 matched bases. The CDR3 loop reads CASSLNGASTDTQYF. In nucleotide form, the sequence is TGCGCCAGCAGTTTGAACGGGGCTAGCACAGATACGCAGTATTTT. Where the CDR3 stops, the reference TRBV5-1 and TRBJ2-3 genes take over; the full variable domain is KAGVTQTPRYLIKTRGQQVTLSCSPISGHRSVSWYQQTPGQGLQFLFEYFSETQRNKGNFPGRFSGRQFSNSRSEMNVSTLELGDSALYLCASSLNGASTDTQYFGPGTRLTVL.